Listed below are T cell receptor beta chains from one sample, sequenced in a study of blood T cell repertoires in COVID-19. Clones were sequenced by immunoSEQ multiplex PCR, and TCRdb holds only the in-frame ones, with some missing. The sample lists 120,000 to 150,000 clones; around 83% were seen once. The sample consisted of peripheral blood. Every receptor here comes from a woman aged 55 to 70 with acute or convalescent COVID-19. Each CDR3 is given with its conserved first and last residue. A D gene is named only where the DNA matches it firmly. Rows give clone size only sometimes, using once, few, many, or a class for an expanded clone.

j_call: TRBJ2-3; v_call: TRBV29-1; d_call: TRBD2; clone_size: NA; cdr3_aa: CSAGAGGPRKTQYF; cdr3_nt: TGCAGCGCCGGAGCGGGGGGGCCTCGTAAGACGCAGTATTTT
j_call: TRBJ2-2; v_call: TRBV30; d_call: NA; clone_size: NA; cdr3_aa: CAWSVHGAGELFF; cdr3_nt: TGTGCCTGGAGTGTACACGGGGCCGGGGAGCTGTTTTTT
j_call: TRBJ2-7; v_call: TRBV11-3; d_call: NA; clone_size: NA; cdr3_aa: CASSQWPYEQYF; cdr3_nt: TGTGCCAGCAGCCAATGGCCCTACGAGCAGTACTTC
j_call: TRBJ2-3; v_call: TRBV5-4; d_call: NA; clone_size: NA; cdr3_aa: CASSFLFRKGATDTQYF; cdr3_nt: TGTGCCAGCAGCTTCCTCTTTCGAAAGGGAGCCACAGATACGCAGTATTTT
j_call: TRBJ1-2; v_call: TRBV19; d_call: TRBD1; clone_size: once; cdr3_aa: CASTRTGSYGYTF; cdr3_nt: TGTGCCAGTACCCGGACAGGAAGCTATGGCTACACCTTC
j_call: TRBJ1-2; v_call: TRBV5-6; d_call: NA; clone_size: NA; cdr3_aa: CASSFRDLHGYTF; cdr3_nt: TGTGCCAGCAGCTTCAGGGATCTACATGGCTACACCTTC
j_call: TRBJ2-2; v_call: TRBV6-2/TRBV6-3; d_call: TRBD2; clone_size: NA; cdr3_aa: CASSESGGDTGELFF; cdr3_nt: TGTGCCAGCAGCGAAAGCGGGGGGGATACCGGGGAGCTGTTTTTT
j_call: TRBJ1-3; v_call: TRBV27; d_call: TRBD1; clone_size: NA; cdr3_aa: CASSSMTGGISGNTIYF; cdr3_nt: TGTGCCAGCAGTTCTATGACAGGGGGTATCTCTGGAAACACCATATATTTT
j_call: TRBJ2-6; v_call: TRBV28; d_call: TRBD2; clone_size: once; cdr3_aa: CASSLGGTGANVLTF; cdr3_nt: TGTGCCAGCAGTTTGGGAGGGACTGGGGCCAACGTCCTGACTTTC
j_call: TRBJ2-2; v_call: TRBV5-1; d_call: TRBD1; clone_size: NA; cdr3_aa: CASSLVGQTTGELFF; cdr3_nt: TGCGCCAGCAGCTTGGTGGGACAGACCACCGGGGAGCTGTTTTTT
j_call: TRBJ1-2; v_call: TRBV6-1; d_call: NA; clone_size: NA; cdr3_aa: CASSEALGTGHGGYTF; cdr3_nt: TGTGCCAGCAGTGAAGCGCTGGGTACAGGCCATGGGGGCTACACCTTC
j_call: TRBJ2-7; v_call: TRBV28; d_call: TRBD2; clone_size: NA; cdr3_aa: CASSTYGGADYEQYF; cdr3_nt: TGTGCCAGCAGTACCTACGGGGGGGCGGACTACGAGCAGTACTTC
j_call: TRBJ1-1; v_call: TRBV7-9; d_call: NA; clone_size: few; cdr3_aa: CASSRGARMNTEAFF; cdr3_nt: TGTGCCAGCAGCAGGGGGGCGAGAATGAACACTGAAGCTTTCTTT
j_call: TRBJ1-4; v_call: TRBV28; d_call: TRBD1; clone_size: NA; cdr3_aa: CASSSTGVGEKLFF; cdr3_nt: TGTGCCAGCAGTTCTACAGGGGTGGGGGAAAAACTGTTTTTT
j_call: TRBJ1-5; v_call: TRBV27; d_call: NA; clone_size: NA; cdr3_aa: CASSSRDSNQPQHF; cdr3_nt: TGTGCCAGCAGTTCCCGGGATAGCAATCAGCCCCAGCATTTT
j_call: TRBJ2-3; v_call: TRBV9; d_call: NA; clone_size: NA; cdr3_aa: CASSAQGHFSTDTQYF; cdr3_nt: TGTGCCAGCAGCGCCCAGGGACACTTTAGCACAGATACGCAGTATTTT
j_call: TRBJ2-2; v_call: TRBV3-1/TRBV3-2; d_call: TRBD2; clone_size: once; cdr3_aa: CASSQVLAVNTGELFF; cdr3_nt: TGTGCCAGCAGCCAAGTTCTAGCGGTGAACACCGGGGAGCTGTTTTTT
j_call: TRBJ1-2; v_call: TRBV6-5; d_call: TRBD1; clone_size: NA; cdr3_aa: CASTATGGRGYTF; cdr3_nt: TGTGCCAGCACCGCGACAGGGGGGCGCGGCTACACCTTC
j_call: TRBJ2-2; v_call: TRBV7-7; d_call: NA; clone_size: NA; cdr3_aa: CASSLDQQYPAGELFF; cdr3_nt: TGTGCTAGCAGCTTAGACCAACAGTACCCGGCCGGGGAGCTGTTTTTT
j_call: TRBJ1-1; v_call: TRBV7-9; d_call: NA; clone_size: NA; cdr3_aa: CASSFLSENTEAFF; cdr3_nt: TGTGCCAGCAGCTTTCTTTCAGAGAACACTGAAGCTTTCTTT
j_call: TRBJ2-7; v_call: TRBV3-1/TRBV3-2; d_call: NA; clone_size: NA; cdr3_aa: CASRGGTNEQYF; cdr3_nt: TGTGCCAGCAGGGGAGGGACAAACGAGCAGTACTTC
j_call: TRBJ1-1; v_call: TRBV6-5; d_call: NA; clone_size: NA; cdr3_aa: CASTRRGANTEAFF; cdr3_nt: TGTGCCAGCACCCGCCGGGGGGCAAACACTGAAGCTTTCTTT
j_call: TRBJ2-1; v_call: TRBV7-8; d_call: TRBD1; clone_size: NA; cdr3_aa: CASSLIRGFTNEQFF; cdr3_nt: TGTGCCAGCAGCCTGATCAGGGGGTTCACGAATGAGCAGTTCTTC
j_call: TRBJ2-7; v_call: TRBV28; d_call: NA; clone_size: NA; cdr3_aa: CASIPGGIASEQYF; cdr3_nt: TGTGCCAGCATCCCAGGCGGGATCGCCTCCGAGCAGTACTTC
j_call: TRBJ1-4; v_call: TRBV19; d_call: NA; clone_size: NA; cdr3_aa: CASSIDGEKLFF; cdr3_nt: TGTGCCAGTAGTATAGACGGTGAAAAACTGTTTTTT
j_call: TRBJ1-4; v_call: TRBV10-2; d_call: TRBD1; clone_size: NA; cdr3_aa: CASNIQGPREKLFF; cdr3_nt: TGCGCCAGCAACATACAGGGGCCACGCGAAAAACTGTTTTTT
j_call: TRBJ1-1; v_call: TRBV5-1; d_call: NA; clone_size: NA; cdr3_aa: CASSLAPGQPNTEAFF; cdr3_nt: TGCGCCAGCAGCTTGGCCCCCGGACAGCCGAACACTGAAGCTTTCTTT
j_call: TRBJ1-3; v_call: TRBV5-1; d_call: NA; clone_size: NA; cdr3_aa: CASSLTGTNSGNTIYF; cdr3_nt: TGCGCCAGCAGCTTGACAGGGACTAACTCTGGAAACACCATATATTTT
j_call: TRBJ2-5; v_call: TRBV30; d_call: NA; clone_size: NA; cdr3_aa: CAWSPYDWRETQYF; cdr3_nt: TGTGCCTGGAGCCCGTATGATTGGCGGGAGACCCAGTACTTC
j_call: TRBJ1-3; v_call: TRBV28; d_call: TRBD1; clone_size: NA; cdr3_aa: CAGRTGGSGNTIYF; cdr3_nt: TGTGCCGGTCGGACAGGGGGCTCTGGAAACACCATATATTTT